Listed here are 4 T cell receptor beta chains from one sample, sequenced in a study of cytomegalovirus exposure and HLA in healthy donors (dated by TCRdb to 2016 to 2017). The method was the immunoSEQ multiplex PCR assay. TCRdb provides this immuneACCESS table in a form limited to in-frame rearrangements. Some clones are lacking; in checked studies, under half of them reflect an unresolved V gene, and why the rest are absent is not known. For this sample the table gives around 98,000 clones, of which more than 85% were detected only once. The ten largest clones represent 6.3% of the sample. Sequencing was done on a sample of PBMCs. The receptors originated from a man between 18 and 29 years old in good health and CMV-seropositive.

The rearrangement uses TRBV14 and TRBJ1-2, with unresolved D. Germline V gene data show CDR1 as SGHDN and CDR2 as FVKESK. V lost 1 base and J lost 1, with 13 bases in between. The CDR3 extends over 16 amino acids. The CDR3 DNA reads as TGTGCCAGCAGCCAAGCCCGAGGCATGGGTAACTATGGCTACACCTTC. Encoded protein: CASSQARGMGNYGYTF.

In this sample, this clone turned up once. V is TRBV6-4 and J is TRBJ2-5, with 7 bases fitting TRBD2. V was pared by 2 bases and J by 2 bases, with 5 bases of the junction left unmatched. This CDR3 is 15 amino acids long. Germline V gene lookup returns CDR1 MRHNA and CDR2 SNTAGT. The CDR3 is CASSDRPGGQETQYF. The CDR3 region has the DNA TGTGCCAGCAGTGACCGCCCGGGAGGTCAAGAGACCCAGTACTTC.

The gene calls are TRBV7-9 and TRBJ1-2; tentative D call: TRBD1 (5 bases). This CDR3 is 15 amino acids long. Germline V gene lookup returns CDR1 SEHNR and CDR2 FQNEAQ (reference sequence). V was trimmed by 8 bases and J by 5 bases, leaving 21 bases between them. This CDR3 reads CASFILTGVLYGYTF. The CDR3 DNA follows: TGTGCCAGCTTCATTCTGACGGGGGTCCTATATGGCTACACCTTC.

The rearrangement uses TRBV27 and TRBJ1-2; 10 bases match TRBD1. The length of the CDR3 is 18 residues. V lost 5 bases, J lost 4 bases, and 16 bases stayed unmatched. CDR1 is MNHEY, CDR2 SMNVEV, per germline (reference sequence). CDR3 sequence reads: CASSPERDRGLLFYGYTF. The CDR3 coding sequence is TGTGCCAGCAGTCCGGAGAGGGACAGGGGCCTCCTCTTCTATGGCTACACCTTC.